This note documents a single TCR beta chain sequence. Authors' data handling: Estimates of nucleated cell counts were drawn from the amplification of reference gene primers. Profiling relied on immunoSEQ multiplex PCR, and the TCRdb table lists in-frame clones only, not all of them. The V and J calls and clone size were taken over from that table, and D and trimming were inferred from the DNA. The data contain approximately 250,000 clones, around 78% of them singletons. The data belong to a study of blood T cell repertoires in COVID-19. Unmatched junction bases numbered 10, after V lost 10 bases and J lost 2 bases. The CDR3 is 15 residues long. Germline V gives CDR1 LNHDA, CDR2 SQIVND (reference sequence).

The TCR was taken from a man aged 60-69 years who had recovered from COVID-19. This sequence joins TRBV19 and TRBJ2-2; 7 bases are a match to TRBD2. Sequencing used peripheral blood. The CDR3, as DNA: TGTGCCACCACCGTAGGGAGGGGCAACACCGGGGAGCTGTTTTTT. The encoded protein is CATTVGRGNTGELFF.